This is a list of T cell receptor beta chains from one sample in a study of T-cell memory formation after mild COVID-19. One entry per CDR3 protein, called by TCRdb with MiXCR from the 5' RACE reads. The sample holds about 110,000 distinct CDR3 sequences, 15% to 20% seen once. The sample consisted of PBMCs or a T cell subset sorted from them (not recorded which). These receptors came from a man aged 18 to 30 who had mild COVID-19 (a few samples of this study predate the infection). Cell type and time point are not known. Each CDR3 is given with its conserved first and last residue. The order of the fields is J gene, clone size, V gene, D gene, CDR3 DNA, CDR3 protein. A D gene is named only where the DNA matches it firmly. Clone sizes are given selectively: once, few, many, or a class where the clone is expanded.

j_gene: TRBJ2-5
abundance: few
v_gene: TRBV11-2
d_gene: -
CDR3nt: TGTGCCAGCAGCTTAACTTTTCAAGAGACCCAGTACTTC
CDR3aa: CASSLTFQETQYF

j_gene: TRBJ2-5
abundance: -
v_gene: TRBV4-1
d_gene: -
CDR3nt: TGCGCCAGCAGCCAAGATGGGGACTGGAAGACCCAGTACTTC
CDR3aa: CASSQDGDWKTQYF

j_gene: TRBJ2-7
abundance: -
v_gene: TRBV10-3
d_gene: TRBD1
CDR3nt: TGTGCCACGGCAGGGGGCCGCGAGCAGTACTTC
CDR3aa: CATAGGREQYF

j_gene: TRBJ1-4
abundance: -
v_gene: TRBV9
d_gene: -
CDR3nt: TGTGCCAGCAGCGCATCAGATCGGCCTACAGGTGGAAAACTGTTTTTT
CDR3aa: CASSASDRPTGGKLFF

j_gene: TRBJ1-5
abundance: few
v_gene: TRBV6-1
d_gene: -
CDR3nt: TGTGCCACTATCGCTAGCAATCAGCCCCAGCATTTT
CDR3aa: CATIASNQPQHF

j_gene: TRBJ2-5
abundance: few
v_gene: TRBV5-8
d_gene: TRBD2
CDR3nt: TGTGCCAGCACAGGACTAGCGGGGATTGTGGAGACCCAGTACTTC
CDR3aa: CASTGLAGIVETQYF

j_gene: TRBJ1-3
abundance: -
v_gene: TRBV20-1
d_gene: -
CDR3nt: TGCAGTGCTAGAGTGCCAGGCGGAAACACCATATATTTT
CDR3aa: CSARVPGGNTIYF

j_gene: TRBJ2-3
abundance: few
v_gene: TRBV7-7
d_gene: TRBD2
CDR3nt: TGTGCTAGCAGCTTAGCGCCGGGACTAGGCACAGATACGCAGTATTTT
CDR3aa: CASSLAPGLGTDTQYF

j_gene: TRBJ1-1
abundance: few
v_gene: TRBV19
d_gene: -
CDR3nt: TGTGCCAGTAGTTCATCGGGGGCGCTGAACACTGAAGCTTTCTTT
CDR3aa: CASSSSGALNTEAFF

j_gene: TRBJ1-4
abundance: -
v_gene: TRBV11-2
d_gene: -
CDR3nt: TGTGCCAGCAGCCCGAGGACTGCCTCCCTGTTTTTT
CDR3aa: CASSPRTASLFF

j_gene: TRBJ2-5
abundance: few
v_gene: TRBV7-9
d_gene: -
CDR3nt: TGTGCCAGCAGCTTAGGGCAGGGGACGAAGACCCAGTACTTC
CDR3aa: CASSLGQGTKTQYF

j_gene: TRBJ2-3
abundance: -
v_gene: TRBV4-1
d_gene: TRBD2
CDR3nt: TGCGCCAGCAGCCAACCAATTCGACTAGCGGGGACAGATACGCAGTATTTT
CDR3aa: CASSQPIRLAGTDTQYF

j_gene: TRBJ1-1
abundance: -
v_gene: TRBV19
d_gene: -
CDR3nt: TGTGCCAGTATTTTTGGGGGCGCGGGGAACACTGAAGCTTTCTTT
CDR3aa: CASIFGGAGNTEAFF

j_gene: TRBJ2-7
abundance: few
v_gene: TRBV12-3/TRBV12-4
d_gene: -
CDR3nt: TGTGCCAGCAGTTTAGCGGCGACCTCCTACGAGCAGTACTTC
CDR3aa: CASSLAATSYEQYF

j_gene: TRBJ2-1
abundance: few
v_gene: TRBV5-4
d_gene: -
CDR3nt: TGTGCCAGCAGCTTGGACTACCTCCGGGAGCAGTTCTTC
CDR3aa: CASSLDYLREQFF

j_gene: TRBJ2-1
abundance: -
v_gene: TRBV5-1
d_gene: TRBD2
CDR3nt: TGCGCCAGCAGCTACGGGGGGGTCCGAGGTGAGCAGTTCTTC
CDR3aa: CASSYGGVRGEQFF

j_gene: TRBJ1-1
abundance: few
v_gene: TRBV20-1
d_gene: -
CDR3nt: TGCAGTGCTCCCAGAGCAGGGAAGGCTGAAGCTTTCTTT
CDR3aa: CSAPRAGKAEAFF

j_gene: TRBJ2-3
abundance: -
v_gene: TRBV18
d_gene: TRBD1
CDR3nt: TGTGCCAGCTCAACCCAGGGGGCGAGTACAGATACGCAGTATTTT
CDR3aa: CASSTQGASTDTQYF

j_gene: TRBJ2-5
abundance: -
v_gene: TRBV20-1
d_gene: -
CDR3nt: TGCAGTGCTATCCTAGGGAGGGAGACCCAGTACTTC
CDR3aa: CSAILGRETQYF

j_gene: TRBJ2-1
abundance: many
v_gene: TRBV7-3
d_gene: -
CDR3nt: TGTGCCAGCAGCTTACGATCGGGGTACCTGAGCAATGAGCAGTTCTTC
CDR3aa: CASSLRSGYLSNEQFF

j_gene: TRBJ2-1
abundance: few
v_gene: TRBV7-3
d_gene: -
CDR3nt: TGTGCCAGCAGCTTACAGGGGTACAATGAGCAGTTCTTC
CDR3aa: CASSLQGYNEQFF

j_gene: TRBJ2-3
abundance: -
v_gene: TRBV9
d_gene: -
CDR3nt: TGTGCCAGCAGCGTAGAGGGGGTGCGCACAGATACGCAGTATTTT
CDR3aa: CASSVEGVRTDTQYF

j_gene: TRBJ1-2
abundance: few
v_gene: TRBV4-2
d_gene: -
CDR3nt: TGTGCCAGCAGCCAAGATACAGGCGGCTATGGCTACACCTTC
CDR3aa: CASSQDTGGYGYTF